The clone carrying this T cell receptor beta chain is large (0.1 to 1%) by share. Its antigen is unidentified. Specified time point: sample taken at primary tumor resection. In each case, whole RNA from tumor, nontumor lung or frozen PBMC was sequenced unsorted. Between the trimmed V and J ends, which lost 6 bases and 7 bases, there was a span of 9 bases. Germline CDR1 reads SQVTM; CDR2 reads ANQGSEA. The CDR3 contains 10 residues. TCRdb recomputed calls from the 5' RACE reads with MiXCR, one row per CDR3 protein. The sample contains approximately 3,500 distinct CDR3 sequences, under 8.5% of which appear only once. This sample was included in a study of spatial heterogeneity in lung cancer. Regarding the study as a whole: Expanded alpha and beta TCR counts within tumors tracked tumor mutation counts.

The TCR was taken from a male donor with early-stage non-small cell lung cancer. This chain connects TRBV29-1 to TRBJ1-1, with D maybe TRBD1 (6 bases). This sample comprised lung tumor tissue, obtained at surgery. The CDR3 protein is CSVETGEAFF. CDR3 sequence (DNA): TGCAGCGTAGAGACAGGTGAAGCTTTCTTT.